The rows below give T cell receptor beta chains drawn from one sample of a study of regulatory T cells in long-lasting Graves disease. MiXCR was run by TCRdb on the multiplex PCR reads, yielding one entry per CDR3 protein. The repertoire has under 500,000 distinct CDR3 sequences, under 25% of them found once; the top ten carry less than 9%. Specimen: peripheral blood mononuclear cells (PBMCs), collected when the disease was refractory, from a patient treated with antithyroid drugs. The receptors stem from a female donor with Graves disease. CDR3s include the opening cysteine and the closing phenylalanine or tryptophan. The D gene is left open where the match is weak. A row's size may be missing; if present it is once, few, many or a size class.

v_gene,j_gene,abundance,d_gene,CDR3nt,CDR3aa
TRBV6-1,TRBJ2-7,few,NA,TGTGCCAGCAGCCGCAACGGAAGGGCCCTCGAGCAGTACTTC,CASSRNGRALEQYF
TRBV20-1,TRBJ2-3,few,TRBD2,TGCAGTGCTAGAGTAGCGGGAGGGGGAGATACGCAGTATTTT,CSARVAGGGDTQYF
TRBV6-5,TRBJ2-5,few,NA,TGTGCCAGCACTTACAGTGGGGCACCTCAAGAGACCCAGTACTTC,CASTYSGAPQETQYF
TRBV2,TRBJ2-3,NA,TRBD2,TGTGTCAGTAAGGGACTAGCGACGCCCGCAGATACGCAGTATTTT,CVSKGLATPADTQYF
TRBV2,TRBJ2-3,few,TRBD2,TGTGCCAGCAAGGCTAGCGGGAGAATCACAGATACGCAGTATTTT,CASKASGRITDTQYF
TRBV3-1,TRBJ2-7,NA,NA,TGTGCCAGCAGCTACTATCAAGGCGAGCAGTACTTC,CASSYYQGEQYF
TRBV4-3,TRBJ2-1,NA,NA,TGCGCCAGCAGCCAAGATTCCCTGGGGGGTGAGCAGTTCTTC,CASSQDSLGGEQFF
TRBV28,TRBJ1-3,many,NA,TGTGCCAGCAGTTACCCTGCGCACGCTGGAAACACCATATATTTT,CASSYPAHAGNTIYF
TRBV24-1,TRBJ1-1,NA,NA,TGTGCCACCAGTGAGCCGGGGCAGGGTGAAGCTTTCTTT,CATSEPGQGEAFF
TRBV10-2,TRBJ2-2,many,NA,TGCGCCAGCAGTGAGTCCAGCGGTGGCGGGGAGCTGTTTTTT,CASSESSGGGELFF
TRBV7-9,TRBJ1-1,many,NA,TGTGCCAGCAGCTTAGTCGGGGGGCACACTGAAGCTTTCTTT,CASSLVGGHTEAFF
TRBV2,TRBJ2-5,many,TRBD2,TGTGCCAGCAGGGCCGGGACTAGTGATGGGGAGACCCAGTACTTC,CASRAGTSDGETQYF
TRBV7-9,TRBJ1-4,many,TRBD1,TGTGCCAGCAGCCTCGGGGACAGCCTTAATGAAAAACTGTTTTTT,CASSLGDSLNEKLFF
TRBV18,TRBJ1-1,few,NA,TGTGCCAGCTCACCCCGGCAGGGTATTGACACTGAAGCTTTCTTT,CASSPRQGIDTEAFF
TRBV7-2,TRBJ2-5,NA,TRBD1,TGTGCCAGCAGCCCCCACTATTGGGACAGATACCAAGAGACCCAGTACTTC,CASSPHYWDRYQETQYF
TRBV19,TRBJ1-1,NA,NA,TGTGCCAGTAGTATGGCACCTCCGAACACTGAAGCTTTCTTT,CASSMAPPNTEAFF
TRBV29-1,TRBJ1-4,NA,NA,TGCAGCGTTCGGACGTATGCAACTAATGAAAAACTGTTTTTT,CSVRTYATNEKLFF
TRBV12-3/TRBV12-4,TRBJ2-7,many,NA,TGTGCCAGCAGCCCCTCCCGACGGTCAGCGTTTCCCCACGAGCAGTACTTC,CASSPSRRSAFPHEQYF
TRBV7-2,TRBJ1-2,many,NA,TGTGCCAGCAGCTTGGGGCCAGTAACTAACTATGGCTACACCTTC,CASSLGPVTNYGYTF
TRBV29-1,TRBJ2-1,NA,TRBD1,TGCAGCGTCAGGGGGGGACAGGGGGCCGATGAGCAGTTCTTC,CSVRGGQGADEQFF
TRBV20-1,TRBJ1-1,few,TRBD1,TGCAGTGCTCTGGGAAAAACAGGGGGCACTGAAGCTTTCTTT,CSALGKTGGTEAFF
TRBV27,TRBJ2-7,many,TRBD2,TGTGCCAGCAGTCGAGCGGGAGAGTGGTCCGAGCAGTACTTC,CASSRAGEWSEQYF
TRBV6-2/TRBV6-3,TRBJ1-5,NA,NA,TGTGCCAGCAGTTCCGGAGGCGGGTACCAGCTCCAGCATTTT,CASSSGGGYQLQHF
TRBV7-9,TRBJ1-5,NA,TRBD1,TGTGCCAGCAGCGGGACAGGGCAGAACCAGCCCCAGCATTTT,CASSGTGQNQPQHF
TRBV7-9,TRBJ1-2,NA,NA,TGTGCCAGCAGCTTCCCCATCCTTACAGGGAGCGATGGCTACACCTTC,CASSFPILTGSDGYTF
TRBV7-2,TRBJ2-2,NA,TRBD2,TGTGCCAGCGGCTTTGGGACTAGCGGGAAAGGGGAGCTGTTTTTT,CASGFGTSGKGELFF
TRBV20-1,TRBJ1-5,few,NA,TGCAGTGCTAGCGAGACAGTTAGCAATCAGCCCCAGCATTTT,CSASETVSNQPQHF
TRBV30,TRBJ1-1,few,NA,TGTGCCTGGAGTGCCACGTCAGGGGTCCGGACTGAAGCTTTCTTT,CAWSATSGVRTEAFF
TRBV29-1,TRBJ1-2,many,TRBD1,TGCAGCGCACGGACAGGGGAATATGGCTACACCTTC,CSARTGEYGYTF
TRBV28,TRBJ2-3,NA,TRBD2,TGTGCCAGCAGGCTTATCTCTAGCGGTTTCACAGATACGCAGTATTTT,CASRLISSGFTDTQYF
TRBV4-1,TRBJ1-1,few,NA,TGCGCCAGCAGCCAGACACAGGGCTCGAACACTGAAGCTTTCTTT,CASSQTQGSNTEAFF
TRBV4-1,TRBJ1-2,NA,NA,TGCGCCAGCAGCCCACCCGGGACACCTAACTATGGCTACACCTTC,CASSPPGTPNYGYTF
TRBV6-1,TRBJ2-5,few,NA,TGTGCCAGCAGAATCGGACGACTAGAGACCCAGTACTTC,CASRIGRLETQYF